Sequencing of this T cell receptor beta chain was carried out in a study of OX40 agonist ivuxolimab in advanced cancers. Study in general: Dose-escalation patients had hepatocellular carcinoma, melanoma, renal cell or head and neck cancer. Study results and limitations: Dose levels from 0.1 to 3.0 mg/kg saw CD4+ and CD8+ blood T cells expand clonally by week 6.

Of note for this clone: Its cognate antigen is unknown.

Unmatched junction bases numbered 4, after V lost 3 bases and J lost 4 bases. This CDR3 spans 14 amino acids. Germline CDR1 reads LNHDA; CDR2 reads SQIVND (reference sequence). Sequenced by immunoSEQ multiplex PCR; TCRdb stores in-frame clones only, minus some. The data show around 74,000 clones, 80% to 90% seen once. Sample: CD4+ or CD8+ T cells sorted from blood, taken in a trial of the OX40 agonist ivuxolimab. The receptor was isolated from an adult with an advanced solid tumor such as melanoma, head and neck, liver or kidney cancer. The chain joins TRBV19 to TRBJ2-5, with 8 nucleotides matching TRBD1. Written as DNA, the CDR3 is TGTGCCAGTAGTATGAGGACAGGGAGAGAGACCCAGTACTTC. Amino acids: CASSMRTGRETQYF.